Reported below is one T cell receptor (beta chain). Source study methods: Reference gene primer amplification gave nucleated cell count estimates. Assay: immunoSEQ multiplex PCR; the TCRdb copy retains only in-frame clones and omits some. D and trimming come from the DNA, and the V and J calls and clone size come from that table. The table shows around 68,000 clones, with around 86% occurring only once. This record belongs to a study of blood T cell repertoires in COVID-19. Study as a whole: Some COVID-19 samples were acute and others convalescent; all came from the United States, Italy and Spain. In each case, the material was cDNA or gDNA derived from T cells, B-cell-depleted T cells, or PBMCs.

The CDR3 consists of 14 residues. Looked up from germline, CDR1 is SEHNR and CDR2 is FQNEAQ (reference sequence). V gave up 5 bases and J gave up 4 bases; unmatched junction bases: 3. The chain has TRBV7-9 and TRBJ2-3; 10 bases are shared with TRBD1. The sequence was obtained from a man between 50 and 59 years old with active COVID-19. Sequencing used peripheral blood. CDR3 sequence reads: CASSPGTGADTQYF. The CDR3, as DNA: TGTGCCAGCAGCCCAGGGACAGGGGCAGATACGCAGTATTTT. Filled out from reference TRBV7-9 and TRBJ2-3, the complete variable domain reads DTGVSQNPRHKITKRGQNVTFRCDPISEHNRLYWYRQTLGQGPEFLTYFQNEAQLEKSRLLSDRFSAERPKGSFSTLEIQRTEQGDSAMYLCASSPGTGADTQYFGPGTRLTVL.